This T cell receptor beta chain was sequenced for a study of early stage breast cancer tumors. Trimming cost V 8 bases and J 1 base, with 2 bases left between them. The germline gives CDR1 MDHEN, CDR2 SYDVKM. The CDR3 contains 11 residues. Each sample had two DNA replicates, around 0.53 ug blood or about 1.5 ug tissue. Sequenced by immunoSEQ multiplex PCR; TCRdb stores in-frame clones only, minus some. The repertoire consists of about 72,000 clones, with 79% occurring once and the leading ten covering under 4%. Study outcomes and limitations: Compared with adjacent normal breast tissue, tumors showed about 2.3-fold greater T cell density and higher clonality. In most of the 16 patients, blood comparison separated tumor from normal breast. Bulk DNA sequencing of unsorted cells missed chain pairing and markers.

Comment on this clone: The antigen is undetermined.

The chain has TRBV28 and TRBJ2-2; D not certain. The sequenced material came from blood. The clonotype comes from a person aged 55 to 75 with breast cancer. CDR3 residues: CASQNTGELFF. DNA of the CDR3: TGTGCCAGCCAGAACACCGGGGAGCTGTTTTTT. Supplemented by reference TRBV28 and TRBJ2-2, the full variable domain reads DVKVTQSSRYLVKRTGEKVFLECVQDMDHENMFWYRQDPGLGLRLIYFSYDVKMKEKGDIPEGYSVSREKKERFSLILESASTNQTSMYLCASQNTGELFFGEGSRLTVL.